This entry lists 32 T cell receptor beta chains sequenced from one sample in a study of OX40 agonist ivuxolimab in advanced cancers. Assay used: immunoSEQ multiplex PCR; TCRdb lists only in-frame clones, some missing. The repertoire holds tens of thousands of clones, with around 87% as singletons. The sequencing used CD4+ or CD8+ T cells sorted from blood, collected in a trial of the OX40 agonist ivuxolimab. These receptor sequences come from an adult with an advanced solid tumor such as melanoma, head and neck, liver or kidney cancer.

The rearrangement links TRBV6-5 to TRBJ2-2, with D possibly matching TRBD2 (5 bases). Trimming stripped 5 bases from V and 0 bases from J, with 10 bases between. Germline CDR1 reads MNHEY; CDR2 reads SVGAGI. The CDR3 extends over 15 amino acids. CDR3 in DNA: TGTGCCAGCAGTCGGGGTCCTACGAACACCGGGGAGCTGTTTTTT. Amino acids: CASSRGPTNTGELFF.

The rearrangement links TRBV5-1 to TRBJ2-5; D is tentatively TRBD1 or TRBD2 (5 bases each). The CDR3 contains 13 residues. Germline values: CDR1 SGHRS, CDR2 YFSETQ. Trimming pared 3 bases from V and 4 bases from J, leaving 10 bases between. CDR3 DNA: TGCGCCAGCAGCTCCGGGACGACAGAGACCCAGTACTTC. It yields the protein CASSSGTTETQYF.

This clone was seen only once. V usage is TRBV5-1 and J usage is TRBJ2-1; 13 positions agree with TRBD2. The CDR3 has 16 amino acids. Looked up from germline, CDR1 is SGHRS and CDR2 is YFSETQ. J was trimmed by 3 bases and V by 4 bases; bases with no gene match: 4. The chain's CDR3 is CASSTRTSGGYNEQFF. CDR3 in DNA: TGCGCCAGCAGCACCCGGACTAGCGGGGGCTACAATGAGCAGTTCTTC.

The chain joins TRBV5-6 to TRBJ1-4; D is ambiguous. Trimming cost V 4 bases and J 4 bases, with 11 bases left between them. Germline CDR1 and CDR2: SGHDT and YYEEEE. This CDR3 has 14 residues. CDR3 bases: TGTGCCAGCAGCCCTACACCTTTTAATGAAAAACTGTTTTTT. Residues: CASSPTPFNEKLFF.

J is TRBJ2-2 and V is TRBV6-1; tentative D call: TRBD2 (6 bases). V gave up 7 bases and J gave up 6 bases, with 15 bases separating them. In germline, CDR1 is MNHNS, CDR2 SASEGT. CDR3 length equals 14 residues. The CDR3: CASIPNPGAGELFF. CDR3 coding DNA: TGTGCCAGCATTCCCAATCCGGGGGCCGGGGAGCTGTTTTTT.

This chain joins TRBV10-3 and TRBJ2-6; D is perhaps TRBD1 (6 bases). The CDR3 is 17 residues long. Deletions cut 0 bases from V and 0 bases from J, with 9 bases between. Germline V gene data show CDR1 as ENHRY and CDR2 as SYGVKD. The CDR3 DNA follows: TGTGCCATCAGTGAGTCCGGACAGCACTCTGGGGCCAACGTCCTGACTTTC. It encodes CAISESGQHSGANVLTF.

CDR3: CASSPLASVYGYTF. CDR3 DNA: TGTGCCAGCTCACCTCTGGCCAGCGTCTATGGCTACACCTTC. The V call is TRBV18, the J call TRBJ1-2; D remains unclear. The V gene's germline CDR1 is KGHSH and CDR2 LQKENI. The CDR3 contains 14 residues. V was shortened by 3 bases and J by 4 bases, with 12 bases between the two germline ends.

The rearrangement joins TRBV18 to TRBJ2-3, with 12 bases that match TRBD2. Germline V gives CDR1 KGHSH, CDR2 LQKENI. The trim removed 2 bases at V and 0 bases at J, leaving 9 bases unmatched. The CDR3 is made up of 19 amino acids. DNA for the CDR3: TGTGCCAGCTCACCAACTAGCGGGAGGTACCAAAGTAGCACAGATACGCAGTATTTT. Amino acids: CASSPTSGRYQSSTDTQYF.

The chain couples TRBV14 to TRBJ2-1, with 13 bases lining up with TRBD2. V was pared by 4 bases and J by 3 bases, with 3 bases of the junction left unmatched. Looked up from germline, CDR1 is SGHDN and CDR2 is FVKESK. The CDR3 sequence is 16 residues long. CDR3 in DNA: TGTGCCAGCAGCCTTCGACTAGCGGGGGGCTACAATGAGCAGTTCTTC. Translation gives CASSLRLAGGYNEQFF.

The chain joins TRBV6-4 to TRBJ2-5; D might be TRBD1 (6 bases). This CDR3 has 15 residues. The V end was cut by 5 bases, the J end by 5 bases, with 18 bases between. Germline assignment: CDR1 MRHNA and CDR2 SNTAGT. The CDR3 sequence: CASSPTGTQGETQYF. The CDR3 DNA reads TGTGCCAGCAGTCCGACCGGGACCCAGGGGGAGACCCAGTACTTC.

The chain uses TRBV19 and TRBJ1-2, with 8 bases matching TRBD1. The V gene's germline CDR1 is LNHDA and CDR2 SQIVND (reference sequence). The CDR3 spans 14 residues. With V trimmed by 9 bases and J by 8 bases, 14 bases remained unmatched. CDR3 bases: TGTGCCAGCGGGGGACAGGTCTATTCAAGCGGCTACACCTTC. It codes for CASGGQVYSSGYTF.

V usage is TRBV5-1 and J usage is TRBJ2-7, with a weak D call TRBD2 (5 bases). Deletions cut 0 bases from V and 9 bases from J, with 19 bases between. The CDR3 extends over 15 amino acids. Germline V lookup: CDR1 SGHRS, CDR2 YFSETQ. As DNA, the CDR3 is TGCGCCAGCAGCTTGGGGGAGCTAGATCTAAGGTGGCAGTACTTC. Its protein is CASSLGELDLRWQYF.

This clone was counted a single time. This chain connects TRBV19 to TRBJ1-3; the D is unclear. The germline CDR1 and CDR2 sequences are LNHDA and SQIVND (reference sequence). Trimming left V 4 bases short and J 0 bases short, with 13 bases between. The CDR3 is made up of 16 amino acids. CDR3 in amino acids: CASSKGETNSGNTIYF. In DNA, the CDR3 is TGTGCCAGTAGTAAGGGAGAAACCAACTCTGGAAACACCATATATTTT.

The chain has TRBV28 and TRBJ1-1, with D hard to call. Germline-derived CDR1 and CDR2 are MDHEN and SYDVKM. The CDR3 spans 12 residues. Trimming shortened V by 6 bases and J by 7 bases, and 12 bases separated the two germline ends. The CDR3 loop reads CASSRREIEAFF. DNA for the CDR3: TGTGCCAGCAGCCGCCGCGAGATTGAAGCTTTCTTT.

The gene calls are TRBV28 and TRBJ1-1, with TRBD1 identical over 7 bases. Germline V gene data show CDR1 as MDHEN and CDR2 as SYDVKM. The CDR3 covers 16 residues. The V segment lost 3 bases and the J segment 4 bases; nucleotides outside the gene matches: 11. CDR3 sequence (DNA): TGTGCCAGCAGTTTGGGTCAGGGGGACGCTGCCACTGAAGCTTTCTTT. It encodes CASSLGQGDAATEAFF.

The chain links TRBV5-1 to TRBJ2-7; 9 bases match TRBD2. This CDR3 spans 16 amino acids. Germline assignment: CDR1 SGHRS and CDR2 YFSETQ. Germline trimming cut 1 base from V and 0 bases from J; bases unmatched to any gene: 5. This CDR3 is CASSLYASGASYEQYF. The CDR3 bases are TGCGCCAGCAGCTTGTATGCTAGCGGGGCCTCCTACGAGCAGTACTTC.

The chain couples TRBV10-3 to TRBJ1-2; D is perhaps TRBD1 (5 bases). Germline assignment: CDR1 ENHRY and CDR2 SYGVKD. V lost 2 bases and J lost 8, with 9 bases in between. The length of the CDR3 is 12 residues. DNA of the CDR3: TGTGCCATCAGTGAGCGCAGGGAAGGCTACACCTTC. Protein sequence: CAISERREGYTF.

The chain links TRBV6-1 to TRBJ1-2; possibly TRBD1 for D (5 bases). Between the trimmed V and J ends, which lost 5 bases and 4 bases, there was a span of 17 bases. The CDR3 totals 15 residues. The germline V gene encodes CDR1 MNHNS and CDR2 SASEGT. The chain's CDR3 is CASSPGGTKLYGYTF. The CDR3 DNA reads as TGTGCCAGCAGTCCTGGGGGGACGAAACTCTATGGCTACACCTTC.

V usage is TRBV9 and J usage is TRBJ2-5; D gene unclear. The CDR3 runs to 15 residues. Per the germline V gene, CDR1 is SGDLS and CDR2 is YYNGEE. With 3 bases removed from V and 0 bases from J, the gap between germline ends came to 12 bases. CDR3 sequence (DNA): TGTGCCAGCAGCGAGTCCCTAGGTCACCAAGAGACCCAGTACTTC. Translating gives CASSESLGHQETQYF.

This clone was counted a single time. The chain links TRBV29-1 to TRBJ2-1; 9 bases are a match to TRBD2. The CDR3 sequence is 13 residues long. The germline V gene has CDR1 SQVTM and CDR2 ANQGSEA. V was pared by 1 base and J by 10 bases, with 5 bases of the junction left unmatched. The CDR3 protein is CSVEARTSVEQFF. The CDR3 DNA sequence: TGCAGCGTTGAAGCCAGGACTAGCGTCGAGCAGTTCTTC.

The chain joins TRBV10-3 to TRBJ2-1; 10 bases agree with TRBD2. This CDR3 contains 17 residues. J gave up 9 bases and V 5 bases, and 16 bases lay outside the gene matches. CDR1 ENHRY and CDR2 SYGVKD come from the germline V gene. CDR3 bases: TGTGCCATCAGTCTACAGACCCCCTTAGCGGGAGGCGGTGAGCAGTTCTTC. Residues: CAISLQTPLAGGGEQFF.

The V and J genes are TRBV28 and TRBJ2-7; the match to TRBD2 covers 11 bases. Germline trimming cut 5 bases from V and 6 bases from J; bases unmatched to any gene: 6. The CDR3 runs to 14 residues. Germline loops: CDR1 MDHEN, CDR2 SYDVKM. CDR3 DNA: TGTGCCAGCAGTATTACTAGCGGGAGAAGCGAGCAGTACTTC. It translates to CASSITSGRSEQYF.

The chain links TRBV5-6 to TRBJ2-2; 10 bases fit TRBD1. CDR1 SGHDT and CDR2 YYEEEE come from the germline V gene. The CDR3 loop spans 16 amino acids. V lost 1 base, J lost 3 bases, and 3 bases stayed unmatched. CDR3 DNA sequence: TGTGCCAGCAGCTTGCTTGGACAGGGGGACACCGGGGAGCTGTTTTTT. Encoded protein: CASSLLGQGDTGELFF.

This clone was observed once. The chain carries TRBV5-6 and TRBJ1-1, with D maybe TRBD1 (5 bases). CDR3 length: 13 amino acids. Germline V gives CDR1 SGHDT, CDR2 YYEEEE. V shed 5 bases and J shed 4 bases, with 12 bases lying between them. CDR3 sequence (DNA): TGTGCCAGCAGACGGGGCATGAGCACTGAAGCTTTCTTT. Translating it yields CASRRGMSTEAFF.

The genes are TRBV15 and TRBJ2-7; D remains ambiguous. This CDR3 comprises 13 residues. The germline V gene has CDR1 LNHNV and CDR2 YYDKDF (reference sequence). Trimming took off 0 bases at V and 3 bases at J, with 6 bases between the two ends. The CDR3 nucleotides read TGTGCCACCAGCAGAGATAGGGTCTACGAGCAGTACTTC. This encodes CATSRDRVYEQYF.

This sequence joins TRBV18 and TRBJ2-1, with D possibly TRBD2 on 5 matching bases. Between the trimmed V and J ends, which lost 2 bases and 10 bases, there was a span of 9 bases. Germline values: CDR1 KGHSH, CDR2 LQKENI. The CDR3 is made up of 12 amino acids. The CDR3 DNA reads as TGTGCCAGCTCACCAGCAAGGGAGGAGCAGTTCTTC. This codes for CASSPAREEQFF.

The chain carries TRBV5-1 and TRBJ2-3; TRBD2 matches at 12 bases. V was clipped by 5 bases and J by 1 base; unmatched bases: 5. Germline values: CDR1 SGHRS, CDR2 YFSETQ. There are 16 residues in the CDR3. This CDR3 is CASRLTSGRRTDTQYF. DNA for the CDR3: TGCGCCAGCAGGCTCACTAGCGGGAGGCGCACAGATACGCAGTATTTT.

CDR3: CASHRLDRDTGELFF. The CDR3 DNA sequence: TGTGCCAGCCATCGTCTTGACAGGGACACCGGGGAGCTGTTTTTT. The chain couples TRBV18 to TRBJ2-2; 7 bases are a match to TRBD1. Per the germline V gene, CDR1 is KGHSH and CDR2 is LQKENI. The CDR3 is 15 amino acids. The ends lost 8 bases at V and 3 bases at J; junction bases unmatched: 9.

This chain connects TRBV27 to TRBJ2-1; the match to TRBD2 covers 10 bases. The junction had 3 bases not matched to a gene; V was cut back by 0 bases and J by 4 bases. This CDR3 is 16 amino acids long. Germline CDR1 MNHEY, CDR2 SMNVEV (reference sequence). CDR3 nucleotide sequence: TGTGCCAGCAGTTTATCCGGACTAGCGGTATACAATGAGCAGTTCTTC. Protein sequence: CASSLSGLAVYNEQFF.

The V and J genes are TRBV5-1 and TRBJ2-3, with 8 bases that match TRBD1. V lost 4 bases and J lost 3; bases outside the gene matches: 7. The CDR3 length is 15 residues. Per the germline V gene, CDR1 is SGHRS and CDR2 is YFSETQ. The CDR3 DNA reads TGCGCCAGCAGCCCAGGGGGCGCGGAAACAGATACGCAGTATTTT. This codes for CASSPGGAETDTQYF.

The chain is built from TRBV14 and TRBJ2-5; D not resolved. Germline CDR1 and CDR2: SGHDN and FVKESK. V lost 0 bases to trimming and J lost 4 bases, with 9 bases between them. This CDR3 spans 14 amino acids. This chain's CDR3 is CASSQDWVAETQYF. The CDR3 DNA sequence: TGTGCCAGCAGCCAAGACTGGGTGGCAGAGACCCAGTACTTC.

The chain joins TRBV29-1 to TRBJ2-1; the D gene is possibly TRBD1 (6 bases). This CDR3 is built from 14 residues. V lost 5 bases and J lost 9, with 20 bases in between. Germline lookup yields CDR1 SQVTM and CDR2 ANQGSEA. Written as DNA, the CDR3 is TGCAGCGTTTGGTCCAGGGCAGGGACATCTGAGCAGTTCTTC. Translated, it gives CSVWSRAGTSEQFF.